This TCR beta chain was observed in a study of blood T cells in healthy people across ages. Sample-barcoded 5' priming and a J-beta primer mix drove a second PCR of about 6 to 12 cycles. Each single sample gave us at least 3 million CDR3-containing paired-end reads. From the 5' RACE reads, TCRdb called clonotypes with MiXCR, one entry per CDR3 protein. The data contain 270,000 or so distinct CDR3 sequences, 27% of them singletons. Findings and caveats of the study: When one million T cells were used, diversity estimates were thought to be underestimates.

Looked up from germline, CDR1 is SGHVS and CDR2 is FNYEAQ. V shed 3 bases, J shed 2 bases, and the junction held 7 bases outside the gene matches. This CDR3 region has 16 residues. In its sample, this clonotype was seen a few times. Its target is unknown. The chain joins TRBV7-6 to TRBJ1-3; 7 positions match TRBD1. Sequencing was carried out using blood. This sequence originates from a woman in her 70s in good health. CDR3 bases: TGTGCCAGCAGCTTCGGACAGGCGGCCCCTGGAAACACCATATATTTT. Protein: CASSFGQAAPGNTIYF.